This entry lists 29 T cell receptor beta chains sequenced from one sample in a study of blood T cell repertoires in COVID-19. The repertoire was sequenced with immunoSEQ multiplex PCR; TCRdb's copy has only in-frame clones and lacks some. The table records under 400,000 clones, 90% of them present only once. The specimen sequenced was peripheral blood. The receptor set was obtained from a young man with active or convalescent COVID-19.

The genes are TRBV12-3 or TRBV12-4 and TRBJ1-1; D is ambiguous. The ends were cut back, 5 bases at V and 7 bases at J, with 11 bases in the middle. This CDR3 has 12 amino acids. CDR3 loop: CASSPNINEAFF. DNA of the CDR3: TGTGCCAGCAGTCCTAATATCAATGAAGCTTTCTTT.

This chain's CDR3 is CSVATGNQPQHF. The CDR3 DNA sequence: TGCAGCGTCGCAACAGGGAATCAGCCCCAGCATTTT. V usage is TRBV29-1 and J usage is TRBJ1-5; tentatively, D is TRBD1 (6 bases). V lost 6 bases, J lost 4 bases, and 10 bases lay in between. Germline V gene sequence: CDR1 SQVTM, CDR2 ANQGSEA. There are 12 residues in the CDR3.

The chain combines TRBV6-5 with TRBJ1-5, with TRBD1 as a possible D gene (6 bases). CDR3 length equals 12 residues. V was cut by 6 bases and J by 9 bases, with 12 bases left in between. Germline loops: CDR1 MNHEY, CDR2 SVGAGI. The DNA of the CDR3 is TGTGCCAGCAGGAGGAAGACAGGGCCCCAGCATTTT. The encoded protein is CASRRKTGPQHF.

This CDR3 reads CASRRGGDHYGYTF. Written as DNA, the CDR3 is TGTGCCAGCAGGCGCGGGGGGGATCATTATGGCTACACCTTC. The V gene is TRBV6-5, the J gene TRBJ1-2; the D gene is possibly TRBD1 (5 bases). The CDR3 spans 14 residues. CDR1 and CDR2 from the germline V gene are MNHEY and SVGAGI. The V gene lost 6 bases and the J gene lost 5 bases, with 16 bases spanning the gap.

The CDR3 bases are TGTGCCAGCTCACCCGGGACAGGGTGGGGTAAGCGCACTGAAGCTTTCTTT. As protein: CASSPGTGWGKRTEAFF. This rearrangement joins TRBV18 to TRBJ1-1; 9 positions agree with TRBD1. From germline, CDR1 is KGHSH and CDR2 LQKENI. Losses at the gene ends were 3 bases for V and 4 bases for J; bases not matched to a gene: 12. The CDR3 is 17 residues long. The entire variable domain, with the rest obtained from reference TRBV18 and TRBJ1-1, is as follows: NAGVMQNPRHLVRRRGQEARLRCSPMKGHSHVYWYRQLPEEGLKFMVYLQKENIIDESGMPKERFSAEFPKEGPSILRIQQVVRGDSAAYFCASSPGTGWGKRTEAFFGQGTRLTVV.

The CDR3 sequence is CAVWGPGYGYTF. For the CDR3, the DNA is TGTGCCGTATGGGGGCCCGGCTATGGCTACACCTTC. V and J are TRBV6-5 and TRBJ1-2; tentatively, D is TRBD1 (6 bases). Germline values: CDR1 MNHEY, CDR2 SVGAGI. Trimming shortened V by 11 bases and J by 4 bases, and 14 bases separated the two germline ends. The CDR3 has 12 residues.

The chain has TRBV6-6 and TRBJ2-7; perhaps TRBD1 as D (7 bases). Germline CDR1 MNHNY, CDR2 SVGAGI (reference sequence). The V gene lost 5 bases and the J gene lost 0 bases, with 20 bases spanning the gap. There are 17 residues in the CDR3. The CDR3 protein is CASSRSTGDRFSYEQYF. CDR3 bases: TGTGCCAGCAGTCGTAGCACGGGGGACAGATTCTCCTACGAGCAGTACTTC.

V is TRBV7-2 and J is TRBJ2-1; perhaps TRBD2 as D (5 bases). This CDR3 has 15 amino acids. V lost 4 bases, J lost 2 bases, and 12 bases lay in between. The V gene's germline CDR1 is SGHTA and CDR2 FQGNSA. The CDR3 loop is CASSSDFGAYNEQFF. CDR3 nucleotides: TGTGCCAGCAGCTCGGACTTCGGGGCCTACAATGAGCAGTTCTTC.

The rearrangement uses TRBV7-9 and TRBJ1-2; 8 bases fit TRBD1. This CDR3 spans 15 amino acids. Germline values: CDR1 SEHNR, CDR2 FQNEAQ (reference sequence). V was pared by 1 base and J by 5 bases, with 6 bases of the junction left unmatched. CDR3 nucleotides: TGTGCCAGCAGCTTAGTCGACAGGGGATCGTATGGCTACACCTTC. Protein product: CASSLVDRGSYGYTF. The full variable domain, with the rest looked up from reference TRBV7-9 and TRBJ1-2, is DTGVSQNPRHKITKRGQNVTFRCDPISEHNRLYWYRQTLGQGPEFLTYFQNEAQLEKSRLLSDRFSAERPKGSFSTLEIQRTEQGDSAMYLCASSLVDRGSYGYTFGSGTRLTVV.

The V gene is TRBV29-1, the J gene TRBJ2-1, with 11 nucleotides matching TRBD2. Trimming removed 7 bases from V and 15 bases from J; junction bases left unmatched: 17. The germline CDR1 and CDR2 sequences are SQVTM and ANQGSEA. This CDR3 comprises 14 residues. Written as DNA, the CDR3 is TGCAGCGCCGAACTAGCGGGAGTGGAGCTATTCATGTTCTTC. This encodes CSAELAGVELFMFF.

This clone has more than one count but fewer than ten. V and J are TRBV27 and TRBJ1-1, with D maybe TRBD1 (5 bases). V was cut by 5 bases and J by 0 bases, with 16 bases left in between. This CDR3 spans 16 amino acids. Germline assignment: CDR1 MNHEY and CDR2 SMNVEV (reference sequence). The CDR3 DNA sequence: TGTGCCAGCAGTCGATTCCCGACAGATATGAACACTGAAGCTTTCTTT. It is translated as CASSRFPTDMNTEAFF.

V gene TRBV7-2 combines with J gene TRBJ2-7; 7 positions agree with TRBD1. The J segment lost 2 bases and the V segment lost 4 bases, leaving 8 bases of the junction unmatched. This CDR3 has 15 amino acids. CDR1 is SGHTA and CDR2 is FQGNSA in the germline V gene. The CDR3 reads CASSSGTVRTYEQYF. CDR3 DNA sequence: TGTGCCAGCAGCTCCGGGACAGTCCGTACCTACGAGCAGTACTTC.

This chain uses TRBV28 with TRBJ1-2; 7 bases agree with TRBD1. CDR3 length: 16 amino acids. With 3 bases clipped from V and 5 bases from J, the junction kept 12 bases outside the gene matches. Germline CDR1 is MDHEN and CDR2 is SYDVKM. CDR3 region: CASSFMKGARRYGYTF. CDR3 coding DNA: TGTGCCAGCAGTTTTATGAAGGGGGCGCGACGGTATGGCTACACCTTC.

The V and J genes are TRBV27 and TRBJ2-3; the D is unclear. Trimming left V 0 bases short and J 2 bases short, with 6 bases between. The CDR3 is made up of 14 amino acids. CDR1 and CDR2 (germline): MNHEY, SMNVEV (reference sequence). The CDR3 DNA reads as TGTGCCAGCAGTTTATCAATATCCACAGATACGCAGTATTTT. It specifies CASSLSISTDTQYF.

J is TRBJ1-1 and V is TRBV7-3; D unclear. Looked up from germline, CDR1 is SGHTA and CDR2 is FQGTGA. This CDR3 comprises 13 residues. The ends were cut back, 5 bases at V and 1 base at J, with 8 bases in the middle. CDR3 sequence (DNA): TGTGCCAGCAGCGCCTCCGGGAACACTGAAGCTTTCTTT. It encodes CASSASGNTEAFF.

This chain connects TRBV5-1 to TRBJ1-2; no clear D. CDR3 size: 15 residues. CDR1 SGHRS and CDR2 YFSETQ come from the germline V gene. The V end was cut by 0 bases, the J end by 0 bases, with 9 bases between. The CDR3 bases are TGCGCCAGCAGCTTGGGGTCCATAGCTAACTATGGCTACACCTTC. It codes for CASSLGSIANYGYTF.

This chain joins TRBV5-6 and TRBJ2-1, with TRBD1 matching over 10 bases. The junction had 8 bases not matched to a gene; V was cut back by 4 bases and J by 4 bases. CDR3 length: 16 residues. Germline loops: CDR1 SGHDT, CDR2 YYEEEE. The CDR3 DNA is TGTGCCAGCAGCCGGGCACCGGGACAGGGGTACAATGAGCAGTTCTTC. It is translated as CASSRAPGQGYNEQFF.

A single count supports this clone. The genes are TRBV28 and TRBJ1-5; 9 nucleotides match TRBD1. V shed 3 bases, J shed 0 bases, and the junction held 0 bases outside the gene matches. CDR3 size: 15 residues. The germline gives CDR1 MDHEN, CDR2 SYDVKM. The chain's CDR3 is CASSLDRGSNQPQHF. CDR3 nucleotide sequence: TGTGCCAGCAGTTTGGACAGGGGTAGCAATCAGCCCCAGCATTTT.

The chain joins TRBV28 to TRBJ1-1, with 9 positions matching TRBD1. V shed 5 bases, J shed 1 base, and the junction held 2 bases outside the gene matches. Germline V gene data show CDR1 as MDHEN and CDR2 as SYDVKM. This CDR3 spans 14 amino acids. As DNA, the CDR3 is TGTGCCAGCAGTCCGGACAGGGGGAACACTGAAGCTTTCTTT. It encodes CASSPDRGNTEAFF. The full variable domain, in which reference TRBV28 and TRBJ1-1 provide the parts outside the CDR3, is DVKVTQSSRYLVKRTGEKVFLECVQDMDHENMFWYRQDPGLGLRLIYFSYDVKMKEKGDIPEGYSVSREKKERFSLILESASTNQTSMYLCASSPDRGNTEAFFGQGTRLTVV.

J is TRBJ2-3 and V is TRBV19; TRBD2 is a possible D gene (5 bases). Germline V lookup: CDR1 LNHDA, CDR2 SQIVND (reference sequence). V shed 4 bases and J shed 8 bases, with 10 bases lying between them. The CDR3 covers 12 residues. The CDR3 region has the DNA TGTGCCAGTAGTACACTAGGGTCTACGCAGTATTTT. Protein product: CASSTLGSTQYF.

The rearrangement uses TRBV13 and TRBJ2-6; maybe TRBD2 (6 bases). The CDR3 has 18 residues. With 5 bases removed from V and 1 base from J, the gap between germline ends came to 18 bases. CDR1 and CDR2 from the germline V gene are PRHDT and FYEKMQ (reference sequence). The CDR3 DNA follows: TGTGCCAGCAGCGCGGGACTTCAAATCTGGTCTGGGGCCAACGTCCTGACTTTC. Translated: CASSAGLQIWSGANVLTF.

This chain links TRBV4-1 with TRBJ2-2; possible D gene TRBD1, 6 bases. The germline CDR1 and CDR2 sequences are MGHRA and YSYEKL. The CDR3 runs 16 residues. The V end lost 4 bases, the J end lost 0 bases, and 12 bases lay between the germline ends. CDR3 nucleotide sequence: TGCGCCAGCAGCCTCGAGAGACAGGCGAACACCGGGGAGCTGTTTTTT. Amino acids: CASSLERQANTGELFF.

The chain combines TRBV5-8 with TRBJ1-5; D not certain. Germline CDR1 and CDR2: SGHTS and YDEGEE. CDR3 length: 13 residues. The V gene lost 6 bases and the J gene lost 7 bases, with 14 bases spanning the gap. This CDR3 reads CASTLGRWQPQHF. CDR3 DNA sequence: TGTGCCAGCACTTTGGGGAGGTGGCAGCCCCAGCATTTT. Drawing the rest from reference TRBV5-8 and TRBJ1-5, the complete variable domain is EAGVTQSPTHLIKTRGQQATLRCSPISGHTSVYWYQQALGLGLQFLLWYDEGEERNRGNFPPRFSGRQFPNYSSELNVNALELEDSALYLCASTLGRWQPQHFGDGTRLSIL.

The V gene is TRBV25-1, the J gene TRBJ2-7, with TRBD1 matching over 9 bases. This CDR3 is built from 12 residues. Trimming took 8 bases from V and 3 from J; bases not matched to a gene: 2. The germline CDR1 and CDR2 sequences are MGHDK and SYGVNS. The DNA for the CDR3 is TGTGCCAGCGACAGGGGGGGCTACGAGCAGTACTTC. Translated, it gives CASDRGGYEQYF.

The V and J genes are TRBV7-9 and TRBJ1-6; 8 nucleotides agree with TRBD1. Losses at the gene ends were 5 bases for V and 6 bases for J; bases not matched to a gene: 9. This CDR3 has 16 residues. Germline V gene sequence: CDR1 SEHNR, CDR2 FQNEAQ (reference sequence). The CDR3 loop is CASSTDRAQFNSPLHF. CDR3 in DNA: TGTGCCAGCAGCACGGACAGGGCCCAATTTAATTCACCCCTCCACTTT.

The chain joins TRBV28 to TRBJ1-6, with 7 bases aligning to TRBD1. Per the germline V gene, CDR1 is MDHEN and CDR2 is SYDVKM. The V segment lost 7 bases and the J segment 0 bases; nucleotides outside the gene matches: 18. The CDR3 has 20 amino acids. DNA of the CDR3: TGTGCCAGCAACCATAGACAGGGATTATTTCTAAGCTCCTATAATTCACCCCTCCACTTT. This sequence encodes CASNHRQGLFLSSYNSPLHF.

This chain uses TRBV24-1 with TRBJ2-5; 9 bases are a match to TRBD2. This CDR3 comprises 15 residues. Germline V CDR1 and CDR2: KGHDR, SFDVKD. V was clipped by 9 bases and J by 3 bases; unmatched bases: 10. CDR3 region: CATSTVRGGEETQYF. CDR3 coding DNA: TGTGCCACCTCTACTGTCCGCGGGGGGGAAGAGACCCAGTACTTC.

The CDR3 DNA follows: TGTGCCAGCAGGGAGGGACAGGTCCTCAATCAGCCCCAGCATTTT. Amino acid sequence: CASREGQVLNQPQHF. V and J are TRBV28 and TRBJ1-5; 8 bases line up with TRBD1. The V gene end was trimmed by 6 bases and the J gene end by 3 bases; junction bases not matched to a gene: 7. The CDR3 is 15 residues long. The germline CDR1 and CDR2 sequences are MDHEN and SYDVKM.

The rearrangement uses TRBV6-2 or TRBV6-3 and TRBJ2-1, with 8 nucleotides matching TRBD2. This CDR3 is 15 amino acids long. The trim removed 2 bases at V and 2 bases at J, leaving 2 bases unmatched. CDR1 and CDR2 from the germline V gene are MNHEY and SVGEGT. CDR3 loop: CASSYLAGTYNEQFF. CDR3 DNA sequence: TGTGCCAGCAGTTACCTAGCGGGTACCTACAATGAGCAGTTCTTC.